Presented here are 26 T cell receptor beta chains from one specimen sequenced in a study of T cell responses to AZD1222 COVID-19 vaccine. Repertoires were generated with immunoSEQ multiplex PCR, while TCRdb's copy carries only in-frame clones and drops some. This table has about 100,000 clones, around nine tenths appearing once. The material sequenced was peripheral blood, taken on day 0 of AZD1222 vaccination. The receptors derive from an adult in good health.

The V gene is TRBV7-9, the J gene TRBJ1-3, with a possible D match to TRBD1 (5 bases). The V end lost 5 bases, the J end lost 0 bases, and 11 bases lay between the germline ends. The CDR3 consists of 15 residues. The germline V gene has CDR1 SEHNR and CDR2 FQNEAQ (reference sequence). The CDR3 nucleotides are TGTGCCAGCAGCCCGCCAGGGTCCTCTGGAAACACCATATATTTT. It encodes CASSPPGSSGNTIYF.

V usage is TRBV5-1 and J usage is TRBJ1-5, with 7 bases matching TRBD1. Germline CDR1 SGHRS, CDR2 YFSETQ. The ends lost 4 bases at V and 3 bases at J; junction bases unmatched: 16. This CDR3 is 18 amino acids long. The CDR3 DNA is TGCGCCAGCAGCCTATCTCCTTTAGGGACAGCCATCAATCAGCCCCAGCATTTT. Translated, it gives CASSLSPLGTAINQPQHF.

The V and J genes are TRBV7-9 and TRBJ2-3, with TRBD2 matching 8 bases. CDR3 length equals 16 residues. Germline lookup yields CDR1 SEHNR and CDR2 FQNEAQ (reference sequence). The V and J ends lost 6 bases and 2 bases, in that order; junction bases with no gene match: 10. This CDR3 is CASSIPGAGVTDTQYF. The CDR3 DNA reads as TGTGCCAGCAGTATCCCAGGAGCGGGAGTCACAGATACGCAGTATTTT.

The CDR3 DNA reads as TGTGCCAGCTCACCAAGGTCAGATACCTACAATGAGCAGTTCTTC. Amino acid sequence: CASSPRSDTYNEQFF. The V and J genes are TRBV18 and TRBJ2-1, with D unclear. The CDR3 totals 15 residues. V was pared by 2 bases and J by 2 bases, with 10 bases between. The germline gives CDR1 KGHSH, CDR2 LQKENI.

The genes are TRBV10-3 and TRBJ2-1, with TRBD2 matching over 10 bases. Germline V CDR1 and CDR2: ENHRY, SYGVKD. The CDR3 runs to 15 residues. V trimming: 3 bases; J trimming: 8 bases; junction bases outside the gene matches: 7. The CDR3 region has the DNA TGTGCCATCAGTGATTCTAGCGGGAGAGGGTATGAGCAGTTCTTC. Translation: CAISDSSGRGYEQFF.

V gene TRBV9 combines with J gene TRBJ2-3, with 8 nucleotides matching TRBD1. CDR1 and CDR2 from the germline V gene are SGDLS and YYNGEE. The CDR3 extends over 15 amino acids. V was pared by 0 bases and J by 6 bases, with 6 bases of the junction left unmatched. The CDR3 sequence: CASSVEDRGVDTQYF. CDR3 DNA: TGTGCCAGCAGCGTAGAAGACAGGGGAGTGGATACGCAGTATTTT.

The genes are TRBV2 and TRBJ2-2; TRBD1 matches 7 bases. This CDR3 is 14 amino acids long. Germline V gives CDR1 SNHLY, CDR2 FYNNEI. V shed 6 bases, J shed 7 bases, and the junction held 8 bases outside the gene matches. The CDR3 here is CASREQGYGGELFF. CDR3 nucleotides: TGTGCCAGCAGGGAACAGGGGTATGGCGGGGAGCTGTTTTTT. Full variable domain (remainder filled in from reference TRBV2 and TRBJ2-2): EPEVTQTPSHQVTQMGQEVILRCVPISNHLYFYWYRQILGQKVEFLVSFYNNEISEKSEIFDDQFSVERPDGSNFTLKIRSTKLEDSAMYFCASREQGYGGELFFGEGSRLTVL.

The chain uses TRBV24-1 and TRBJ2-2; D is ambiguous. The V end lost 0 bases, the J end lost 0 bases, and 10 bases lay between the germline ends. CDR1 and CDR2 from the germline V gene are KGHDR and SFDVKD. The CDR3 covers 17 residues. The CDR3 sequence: CATSDLTANANTGELFF. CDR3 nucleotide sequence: TGTGCCACCAGTGATTTGACAGCTAACGCGAACACCGGGGAGCTGTTTTTT.

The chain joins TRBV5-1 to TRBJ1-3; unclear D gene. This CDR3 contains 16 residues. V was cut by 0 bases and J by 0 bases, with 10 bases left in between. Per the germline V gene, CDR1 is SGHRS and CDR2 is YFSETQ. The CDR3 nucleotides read TGCGCCAGCAGCTTGGCGTCGCCGTACTCTGGAAACACCATATATTTT. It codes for CASSLASPYSGNTIYF.

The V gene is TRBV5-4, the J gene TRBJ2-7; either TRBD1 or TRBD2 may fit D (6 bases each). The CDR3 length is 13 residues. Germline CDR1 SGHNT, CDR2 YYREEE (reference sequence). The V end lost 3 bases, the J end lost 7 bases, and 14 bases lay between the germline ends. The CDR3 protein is CASSSGGFQEQYF. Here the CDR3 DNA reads TGTGCCAGCAGCTCCGGGGGCTTTCAAGAGCAGTACTTC.

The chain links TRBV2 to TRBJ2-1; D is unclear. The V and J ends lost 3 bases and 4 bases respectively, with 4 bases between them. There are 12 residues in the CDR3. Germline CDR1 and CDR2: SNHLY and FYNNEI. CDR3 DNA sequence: TGTGCCAGCAGTGACGAATACAATGAGCAGTTCTTC. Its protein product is CASSDEYNEQFF.

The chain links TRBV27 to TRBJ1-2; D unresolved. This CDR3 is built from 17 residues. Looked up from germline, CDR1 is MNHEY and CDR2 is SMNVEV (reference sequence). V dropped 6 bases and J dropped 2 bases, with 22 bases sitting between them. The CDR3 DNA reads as TGTGCCAGCAGCCCGATGGGCAGTCCTTTCTTAAACTATGGCTACACCTTC. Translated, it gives CASSPMGSPFLNYGYTF.

The CDR3 protein is CASSPGGRTGGAFF. The CDR3 DNA reads TGTGCCAGCTCACCAGGGGGAAGGACAGGGGGAGCTTTCTTT. The chain employs TRBV18 and TRBJ1-1, with 10 positions matching TRBD1. The junction had 7 bases not matched to a gene; V was cut back by 2 bases and J by 10 bases. This CDR3 contains 14 residues. Germline CDR1 and CDR2: KGHSH and LQKENI.

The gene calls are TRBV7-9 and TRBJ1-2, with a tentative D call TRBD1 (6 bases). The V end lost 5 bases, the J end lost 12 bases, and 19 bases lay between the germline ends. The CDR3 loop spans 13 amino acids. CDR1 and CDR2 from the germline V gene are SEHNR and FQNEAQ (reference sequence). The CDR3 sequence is CASSEQGRAWNTF. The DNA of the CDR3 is TGTGCCAGCAGCGAACAGGGCAGGGCTTGGAACACCTTC. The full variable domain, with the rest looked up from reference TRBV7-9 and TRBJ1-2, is DTGVSQNPRHKITKRGQNVTFRCDPISEHNRLYWYRQTLGQGPEFLTYFQNEAQLEKSRLLSDRFSAERPKGSFSTLEIQRTEQGDSAMYLCASSEQGRAWNTFGSGTRLTVV.

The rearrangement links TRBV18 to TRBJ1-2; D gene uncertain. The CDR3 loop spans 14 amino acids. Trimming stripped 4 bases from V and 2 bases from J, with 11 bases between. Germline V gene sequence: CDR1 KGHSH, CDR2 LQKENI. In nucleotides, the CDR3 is TGTGCCAGCTCACGGGAGGCGGTCAACTATGGCTACACCTTC. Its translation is CASSREAVNYGYTF.

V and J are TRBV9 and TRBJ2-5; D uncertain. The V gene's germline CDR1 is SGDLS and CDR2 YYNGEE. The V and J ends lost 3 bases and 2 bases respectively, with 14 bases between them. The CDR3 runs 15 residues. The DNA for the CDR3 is TGTGCCAGCAGCGCCACCTCAGACTCACAAGAGACCCAGTACTTC. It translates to CASSATSDSQETQYF.

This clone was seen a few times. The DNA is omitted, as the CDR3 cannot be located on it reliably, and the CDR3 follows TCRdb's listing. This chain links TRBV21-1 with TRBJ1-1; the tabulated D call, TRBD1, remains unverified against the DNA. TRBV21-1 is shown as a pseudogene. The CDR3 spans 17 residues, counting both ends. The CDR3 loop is CASSKVGTGAWKLQAFF.

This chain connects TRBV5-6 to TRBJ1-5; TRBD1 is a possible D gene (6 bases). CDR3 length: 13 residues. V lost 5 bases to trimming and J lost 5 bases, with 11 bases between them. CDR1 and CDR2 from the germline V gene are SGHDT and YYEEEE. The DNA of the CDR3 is TGTGCCAGCAGTATGGCAGGGGATCAGCCCCAGCATTTT. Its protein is CASSMAGDQPQHF.

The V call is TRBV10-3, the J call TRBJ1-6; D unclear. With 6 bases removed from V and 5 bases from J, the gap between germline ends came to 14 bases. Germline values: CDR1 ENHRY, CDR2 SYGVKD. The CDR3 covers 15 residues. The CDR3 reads CAISNSAGNNSPLHF. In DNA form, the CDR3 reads TGTGCCATCAGCAACTCCGCGGGAAATAATTCACCCCTCCACTTT.

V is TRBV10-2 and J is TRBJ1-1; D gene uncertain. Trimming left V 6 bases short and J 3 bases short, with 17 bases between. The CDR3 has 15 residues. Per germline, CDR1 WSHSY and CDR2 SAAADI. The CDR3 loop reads CASSTEHEGDTEAFF. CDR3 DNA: TGCGCCAGCAGCACGGAGCATGAGGGTGACACTGAAGCTTTCTTT.

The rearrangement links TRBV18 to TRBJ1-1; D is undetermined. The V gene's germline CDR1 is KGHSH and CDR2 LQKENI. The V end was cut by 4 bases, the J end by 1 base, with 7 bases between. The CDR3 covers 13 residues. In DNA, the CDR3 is TGTGCCAGCTCACGTATTAAGAACACTGAAGCTTTCTTT. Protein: CASSRIKNTEAFF.

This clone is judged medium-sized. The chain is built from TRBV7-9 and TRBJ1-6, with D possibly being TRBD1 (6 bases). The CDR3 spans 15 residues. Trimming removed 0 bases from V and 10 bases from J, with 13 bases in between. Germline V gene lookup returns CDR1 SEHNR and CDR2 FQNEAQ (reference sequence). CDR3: CASSLAAGESSPLHF. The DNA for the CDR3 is TGTGCCAGCAGCTTAGCCGCAGGGGAGTCGTCACCCCTCCACTTT. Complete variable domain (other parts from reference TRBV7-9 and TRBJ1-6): DTGVSQNPRHKITKRGQNVTFRCDPISEHNRLYWYRQTLGQGPEFLTYFQNEAQLEKSRLLSDRFSAERPKGSFSTLEIQRTEQGDSAMYLCASSLAAGESSPLHFGNGTRLTVT.

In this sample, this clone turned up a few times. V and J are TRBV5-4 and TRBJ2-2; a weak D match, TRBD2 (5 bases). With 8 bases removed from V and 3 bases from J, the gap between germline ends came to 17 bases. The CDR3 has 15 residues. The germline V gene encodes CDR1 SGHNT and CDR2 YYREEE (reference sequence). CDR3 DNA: TGTGCCAGTCTCCCCACTGGGGAGCACACCGGGGAGCTGTTTTTT. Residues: CASLPTGEHTGELFF.

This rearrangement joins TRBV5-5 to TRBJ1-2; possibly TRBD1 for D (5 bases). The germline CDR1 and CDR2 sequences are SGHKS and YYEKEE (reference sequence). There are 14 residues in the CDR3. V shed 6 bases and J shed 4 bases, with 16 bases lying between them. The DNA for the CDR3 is TGTGCCAGCACCCTACGTCAGGGATCCTATGGCTACACCTTC. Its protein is CASTLRQGSYGYTF.

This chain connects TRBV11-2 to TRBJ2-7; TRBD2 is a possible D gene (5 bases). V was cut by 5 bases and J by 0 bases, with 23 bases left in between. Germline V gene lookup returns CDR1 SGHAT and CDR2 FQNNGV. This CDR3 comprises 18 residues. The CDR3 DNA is TGTGCCAGCAGCCCTATAAACCGAGGTGCTAGCAGCTCCTACGAGCAGTACTTC. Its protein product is CASSPINRGASSSYEQYF.

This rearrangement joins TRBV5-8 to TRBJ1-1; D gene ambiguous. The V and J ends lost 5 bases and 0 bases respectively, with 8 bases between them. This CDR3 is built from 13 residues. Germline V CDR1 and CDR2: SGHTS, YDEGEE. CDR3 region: CASSLQLNTEAFF. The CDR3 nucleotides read TGTGCCAGCAGTTTACAGCTGAACACTGAAGCTTTCTTT.